This TCR beta chain was captured by sequencing in a study of Ad26.COV2.S vaccination and SARS-CoV-2 variants. Study summary: By the intramuscular route, Ad26.COV2.S was given once, or twice 56 days apart.

Study-wide findings and caveats: Non-spike TCR breadth did not differ much between vaccine and placebo recipients.

Concerning this clone itself: The antigen is not known.

The repertoire was sequenced with immunoSEQ multiplex PCR; TCRdb's copy has only in-frame clones and lacks some. The sample has roughly 700,000 clones; 70% to 90% are singletons. Looked up from germline, CDR1 is LNHDA and CDR2 is SQIVND (reference sequence). The J segment lost 10 bases and the V segment lost 5 bases, leaving 13 bases of the junction unmatched. The CDR3 has 15 residues. The treatment was: about 20 received Ad26.COV2.S at low or high dose, single or two shots; about 5 received placebo; per-sample allocation not given. The samples date from day 63 after the first vaccine or placebo injection.

This TCR was sampled from a person aged 18-60 years who received the Ad26.COV2.S COVID-19 vaccine or a placebo. The sequencing here drew on peripheral blood, taken in a trial of Ad26.COV2.S vaccine versus placebo. This rearrangement joins TRBV19 to TRBJ2-1; 8 bases match TRBD1. CDR3 in DNA: TGTGCCAGTAGTCCTAGAGCCTCGACAGGGGACGAGCAGTTCTTC. This translates into CASSPRASTGDEQFF.